A selection of T cell receptor beta chains follows, all from one sample in a study of regulatory T cells in long-lasting Graves disease. TCRdb independently ran MiXCR on the multiplex PCR reads; one entry per CDR3 protein. The sample records under 500,000 distinct CDR3 sequences, less than 20% being singletons. The same specimen was also included in a second study, on T cells in Graves' hyperthyroidism and ophthalmopathy.

The material sequenced was peripheral blood mononuclear cells (PBMCs), taken at new diagnosis, from a patient treated with antithyroid drugs. These receptors came from a young woman with Graves disease. CDR3s include the opening cysteine and the closing phenylalanine or tryptophan. The order of the fields is CDR3 protein, V gene.

CDR3aa: CASSGGVSGSPLHF
v_gene: TRBV9

CDR3aa: CASSGRALQIAGVRWESYEQYF
v_gene: TRBV7-8

CDR3aa: CASSPRGASRNTDTQYF
v_gene: TRBV11-2

CDR3aa: CASRHLAGTYEQYF
v_gene: TRBV28

CDR3aa: CASSLKVGTVGSGYTF
v_gene: TRBV5-5

CDR3aa: CASSSPRDRPSTDTQYF
v_gene: TRBV9

CDR3aa: CASSSQITSYNEQFF
v_gene: TRBV28

CDR3aa: CASRGLTSGRRDYNEQFF
v_gene: TRBV5-4

CDR3aa: CSAQHREGYNEQFF
v_gene: TRBV20-1

CDR3aa: CASSQDPDWNTEAFF
v_gene: TRBV14

CDR3aa: CASSQDLGHANYGYTF
v_gene: TRBV4-1

CDR3aa: CASSYSLGADTEAFF
v_gene: TRBV6-5

CDR3aa: CASRGTVGETQYF
v_gene: TRBV28

CDR3aa: CASSYDAEANSPLHF
v_gene: TRBV2

CDR3aa: CASVPKAGSYEQYF
v_gene: TRBV12-3/TRBV12-4

CDR3aa: CASSEAAGSENIQYF
v_gene: TRBV2

CDR3aa: CASSLSAGMNTEAFF
v_gene: TRBV27

CDR3aa: CASSSAGSGQYEQYF
v_gene: TRBV5-6

CDR3aa: CASRGLLSGANVLTF
v_gene: TRBV19

CDR3aa: CASSLPPLGASGNTIYF
v_gene: TRBV11-1

CDR3aa: CASSPYTASYEQYF
v_gene: TRBV18

CDR3aa: CASSYLRGVSGNTIYF
v_gene: TRBV6-9

CDR3aa: CASSPLENSPLHF
v_gene: TRBV2

CDR3aa: CASMGGHEQYF
v_gene: TRBV2

CDR3aa: CASSKDRPHTNEKLFF
v_gene: TRBV2

CDR3aa: CASTSAYTQYF
v_gene: TRBV12-3/TRBV12-4

CDR3aa: CASSTSPRKDEQYF
v_gene: TRBV9

CDR3aa: CSAPPPAAGRGGETQYF
v_gene: TRBV20-1

CDR3aa: CASSLSTSGSDGQYF
v_gene: TRBV5-4

CDR3aa: CASSSRTSTEAFF
v_gene: TRBV12-3/TRBV12-4

CDR3aa: CASSFSDSNQPQHF
v_gene: TRBV27

CDR3aa: CATSDLSGTGNEQFF
v_gene: TRBV24-1

CDR3aa: CSARDAGGSYNEQFF
v_gene: TRBV20-1

CDR3aa: CASSRQGTNTEAFF
v_gene: TRBV18

CDR3aa: CASSEPRTGEQYF
v_gene: TRBV10-2

CDR3aa: CASSFLSRIYGYTF
v_gene: TRBV28

CDR3aa: CASSYEKAYNEQFF
v_gene: TRBV6-2/TRBV6-3

CDR3aa: CASSAGLLNYEQFF
v_gene: TRBV5-1

CDR3aa: CASSLQSTNEQFF
v_gene: TRBV12-3/TRBV12-4

CDR3aa: CASSPRRAGPYNSPLHF
v_gene: TRBV6-1

CDR3aa: CSVGSGLAASYEQFF
v_gene: TRBV29-1

CDR3aa: CSARFWTDEQFF
v_gene: TRBV20-1

CDR3aa: CSAGVYTF
v_gene: TRBV20-1

CDR3aa: CASSYDRVNLYGANVLTF
v_gene: TRBV7-2

CDR3aa: CASSRRGTDTQYF
v_gene: TRBV11-2

CDR3aa: CASSRSRPEAFF
v_gene: TRBV28

CDR3aa: CAISELAASTDTQYF
v_gene: TRBV10-3

CDR3aa: CASILKPPGQGVNEQFF
v_gene: TRBV6-1